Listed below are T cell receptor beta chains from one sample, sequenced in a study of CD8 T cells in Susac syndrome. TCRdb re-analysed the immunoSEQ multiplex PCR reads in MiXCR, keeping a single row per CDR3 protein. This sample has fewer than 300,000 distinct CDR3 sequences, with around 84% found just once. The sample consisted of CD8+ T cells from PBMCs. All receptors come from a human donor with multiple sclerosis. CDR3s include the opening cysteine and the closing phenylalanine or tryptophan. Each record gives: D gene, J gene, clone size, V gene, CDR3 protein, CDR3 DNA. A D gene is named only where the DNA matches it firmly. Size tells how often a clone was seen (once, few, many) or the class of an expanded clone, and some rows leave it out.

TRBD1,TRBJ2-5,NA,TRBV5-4,CASSHPGQQETQYF,TGTGCCAGCAGCCATCCGGGACAGCAAGAGACCCAGTACTTC
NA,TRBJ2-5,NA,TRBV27,CASSLFSGVQTQYF,TGTGCCAGCAGTTTATTTTCGGGAGTGCAGACCCAGTACTTC
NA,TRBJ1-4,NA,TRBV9,CASSVSLGGTNEKLFF,TGTGCCAGCAGCGTATCCCTAGGTGGAACTAATGAAAAACTGTTTTTT
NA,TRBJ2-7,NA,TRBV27,CASSWGQTEQYF,TGTGCCAGCAGTTGGGGGCAGACCGAGCAGTACTTC
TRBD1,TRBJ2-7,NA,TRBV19,CASSGGQAYEQYF,TGTGCCAGTAGTGGGGGACAGGCCTACGAGCAGTACTTC
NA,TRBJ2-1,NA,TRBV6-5,CASSYSGVGLNEQFF,TGTGCCAGCAGTTACTCGGGGGTGGGCCTCAATGAGCAGTTCTTC
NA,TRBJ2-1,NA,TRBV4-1,CAAGSNNEQFF,TGCGCCGCTGGGTCAAACAATGAGCAGTTCTTC
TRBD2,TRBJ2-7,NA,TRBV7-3,CASSIAGGREQYF,TGTGCCAGCTCGATAGCGGGAGGGCGCGAGCAGTACTTC
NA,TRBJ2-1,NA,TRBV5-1,CASSWTEMSSYNEQFF,TGCGCCAGCAGCTGGACAGAGATGAGCTCCTACAATGAGCAGTTCTTC
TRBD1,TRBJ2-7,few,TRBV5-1,CASSLRQGSYEQYF,TGCGCCAGCAGCTTACGACAGGGATCTTACGAGCAGTACTTC
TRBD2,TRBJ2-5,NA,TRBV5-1,CASVASGSPQETQYF,TGCGCCAGCGTGGCTAGCGGGAGTCCCCAAGAGACCCAGTACTTC
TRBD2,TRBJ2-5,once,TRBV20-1,CSADPPLAGGPGETQYF,TGCAGTGCTGACCCGCCTCTAGCGGGAGGGCCCGGAGAGACCCAGTACTTC
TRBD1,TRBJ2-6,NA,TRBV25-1,CASSSSPGTGTGANVLTF,TGTGCCAGCAGTTCATCTCCCGGGACAGGTACTGGGGCCAACGTCCTGACTTTC
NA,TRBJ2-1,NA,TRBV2,CASSVGDEQFF,TGTGCCAGCAGTGTTGGGGATGAGCAGTTCTTC
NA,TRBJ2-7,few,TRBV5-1,CASSLRDGLYEQYF,TGCGCCAGCAGCTTGAGGGACGGACTCTACGAGCAGTACTTC
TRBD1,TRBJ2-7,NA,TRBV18,CASSPPKGTGTYEQYF,TGTGCCAGCTCACCTCCGAAGGGGACAGGAACCTACGAGCAGTACTTC
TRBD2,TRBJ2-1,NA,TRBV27,CASSEAGGYNEQFF,TGTGCCAGCTCCGAAGCGGGAGGGTACAATGAGCAGTTCTTC
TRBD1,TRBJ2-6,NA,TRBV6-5,CASSSQGAGANVLTF,TGTGCCAGCAGTTCACAGGGGGCTGGGGCCAACGTCCTGACTTTC
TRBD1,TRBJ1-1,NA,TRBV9,CASSGQGAMNTEAFF,TGTGCCAGCAGCGGACAGGGGGCTATGAACACTGAAGCTTTCTTT
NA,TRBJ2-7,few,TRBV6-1,CASGSNEQYF,TGTGCCAGCGGGAGCAACGAGCAGTACTTC
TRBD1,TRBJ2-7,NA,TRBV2,CATDRSYEQYF,TGTGCCACGGACAGGTCCTACGAGCAGTACTTC
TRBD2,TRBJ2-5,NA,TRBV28,CASSWGLAGVETQYF,TGTGCCAGCAGTTGGGGACTAGCGGGAGTGGAGACCCAGTACTTC
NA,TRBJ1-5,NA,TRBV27,CASSLNAGNQPQHF,TGTGCCAGCAGTCTGAACGCCGGGAATCAGCCCCAGCATTTT
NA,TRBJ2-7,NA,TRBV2,CASPSKRYPPREQYF,TGTGCCAGCCCCTCCAAGAGGTACCCCCCAAGGGAGCAGTACTTC
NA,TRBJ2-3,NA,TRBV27,CASSFGTAQYF,TGTGCCAGCAGTTTTGGTACGGCGCAGTATTTT
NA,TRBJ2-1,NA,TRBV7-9,CASSFSESSYNEQFF,TGTGCCAGCAGCTTCAGTGAGAGCTCCTACAATGAGCAGTTCTTC
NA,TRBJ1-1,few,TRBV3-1,CASSQYTEAFF,TGTGCCAGCAGCCAATACACTGAAGCTTTCTTT
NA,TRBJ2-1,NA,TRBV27,CASSLYGGFYNEQFF,TGTGCCAGCAGTTTATATGGGGGATTCTACAATGAGCAGTTCTTC
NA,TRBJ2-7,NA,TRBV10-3,CAGGDSRSPYEQYF,TGTGCCGGGGGGGACAGCCGATCCCCCTACGAGCAGTACTTC
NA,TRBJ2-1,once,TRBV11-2,CASSLSVDSYNEQFF,TGTGCCAGCAGCTTATCCGTTGACTCCTACAATGAGCAGTTCTTC
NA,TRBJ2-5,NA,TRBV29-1,CSVDGGLAQETQYF,TGCAGCGTTGACGGGGGCCTGGCTCAAGAGACCCAGTACTTC
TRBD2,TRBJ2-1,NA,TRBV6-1,CASSPRGTSGRNEQFF,TGTGCCAGCAGTCCCCGCGGGACTAGCGGGCGCAATGAGCAGTTCTTC
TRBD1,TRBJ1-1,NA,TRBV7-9,CASSYKGAPPEAFF,TGTGCCAGCAGCTATAAGGGGGCGCCCCCTGAAGCTTTCTTT
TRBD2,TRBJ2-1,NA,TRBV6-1,CATGLAEYNEQFF,TGTGCCACAGGGCTAGCGGAGTACAATGAGCAGTTCTTC
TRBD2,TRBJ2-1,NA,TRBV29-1,CSVLAGYNEQFF,TGCAGCGTACTAGCGGGGTACAATGAGCAGTTCTTC
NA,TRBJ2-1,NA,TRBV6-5,CASSYSRAEQFF,TGTGCCAGCAGTTACTCACGGGCTGAGCAGTTCTTC
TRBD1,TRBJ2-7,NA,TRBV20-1,CSAADRGREQYF,TGCAGTGCTGCCGACAGGGGACGCGAGCAGTACTTC
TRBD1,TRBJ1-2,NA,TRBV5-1,CASSSTGVEMPWGPTSGYTF,TGCGCCAGCAGCTCGACAGGGGTCGAAATGCCATGGGGACCCACGTCTGGCTACACCTTC
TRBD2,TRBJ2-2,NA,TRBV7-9,CASSAPGLAGSNTGELFF,TGTGCCAGCAGCGCTCCGGGACTAGCGGGGTCGAACACCGGGGAGCTGTTTTTT
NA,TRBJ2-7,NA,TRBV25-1,CASSVQGEQYF,TGTGCCAGCAGTGTCCAGGGGGAGCAGTACTTC
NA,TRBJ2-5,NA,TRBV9,CASSVLDTEETQYF,TGTGCCAGCAGCGTTCTAGACACGGAAGAGACCCAGTACTTC
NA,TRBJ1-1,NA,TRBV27,CASSLLGGMNTEAFF,TGTGCCAGCAGTTTACTCGGGGGGATGAACACTGAAGCTTTCTTT
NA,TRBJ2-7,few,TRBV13,CASSAGLRVYEQYF,TGTGCCAGCAGCGCCGGCCTCAGGGTTTACGAGCAGTACTTC
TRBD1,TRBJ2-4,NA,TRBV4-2,CASSQEGLGGPNNIQYF,TGTGCCAGCAGCCAAGAAGGCCTAGGGGGCCCGAACAACATTCAGTACTTC
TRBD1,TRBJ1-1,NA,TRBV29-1,CSGGGGGYTEAFF,TGCAGCGGAGGAGGAGGGGGCTACACTGAAGCTTTCTTT
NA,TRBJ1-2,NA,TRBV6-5,CASSWTLDDYGYTF,TGTGCCAGCAGTTGGACCCTAGACGACTATGGCTACACCTTC
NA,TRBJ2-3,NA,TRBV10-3,CAISEPGSTDTQYF,TGTGCCATCAGTGAGCCCGGGAGCACAGATACGCAGTATTTT
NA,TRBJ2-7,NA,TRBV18,CASSPPGGF,TGTGCCAGCTCACCCCCTGGGGGCTTC
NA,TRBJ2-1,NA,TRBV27,CASSYSSPSSYNEQFF,TGTGCCAGCAGTTATTCTAGCCCGAGCTCCTACAATGAGCAGTTCTTC
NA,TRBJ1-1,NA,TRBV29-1,CSVARTDENTEAFF,TGCAGCGTCGCCAGGACAGATGAGAACACTGAAGCTTTCTTT
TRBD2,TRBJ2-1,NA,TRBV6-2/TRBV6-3,CASSLVTSVEIQPFTDEQFF,TGTGCCAGCAGCCTCGTGACTAGCGTCGAGATACAACCATTTACCGATGAGCAGTTCTTC
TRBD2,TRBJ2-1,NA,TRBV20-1,CSARERESSYNEQFF,TGCAGTGCTAGAGAGCGGGAGAGCTCCTACAATGAGCAGTTCTTC
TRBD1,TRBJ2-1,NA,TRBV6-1,CASSDGQGLYDEQFF,TGTGCCAGCAGTGACGGACAGGGGCTTTACGATGAGCAGTTCTTC
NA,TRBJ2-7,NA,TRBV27,CASSLSKGSLSYEQYF,TGTGCCAGCAGTTTATCCAAGGGTTCCCTTTCCTACGAGCAGTACTTC
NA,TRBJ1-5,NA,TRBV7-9,CATNLGLGQPQHF,TGTGCCACGAACTTAGGGCTAGGCCAGCCCCAGCATTTT